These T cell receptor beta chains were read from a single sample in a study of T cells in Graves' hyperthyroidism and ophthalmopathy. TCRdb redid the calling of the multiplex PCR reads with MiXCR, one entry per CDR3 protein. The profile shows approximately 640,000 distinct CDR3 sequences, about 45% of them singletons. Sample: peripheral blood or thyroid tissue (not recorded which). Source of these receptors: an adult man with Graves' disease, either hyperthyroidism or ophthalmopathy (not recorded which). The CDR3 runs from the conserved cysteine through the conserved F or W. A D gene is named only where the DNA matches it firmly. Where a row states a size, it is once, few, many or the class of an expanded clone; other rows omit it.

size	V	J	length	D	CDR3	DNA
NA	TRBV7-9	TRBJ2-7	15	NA	CASSLDQAGIYEQYF	TGTGCCAGCAGCTTAGATCAGGCAGGGATCTACGAGCAGTACTTC
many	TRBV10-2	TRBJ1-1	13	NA	CASSAGRGAEAFF	TGCGCCAGCAGTGCCGGACGCGGGGCTGAAGCTTTCTTT
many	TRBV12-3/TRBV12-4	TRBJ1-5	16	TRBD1	CASSPRQGAGNQPQHF	TGTGCCAGCAGTCCAAGACAGGGGGCAGGCAATCAGCCCCAGCATTTT
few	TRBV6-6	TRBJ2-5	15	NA	CASSYRGHLQETQYF	TGTGCCAGCAGTTACCGGGGACACCTCCAAGAGACCCAGTACTTC
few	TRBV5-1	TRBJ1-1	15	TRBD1	CASSLEGAQNTEAFF	TGCGCCAGCAGCTTAGAGGGGGCTCAGAACACTGAAGCTTTCTTT
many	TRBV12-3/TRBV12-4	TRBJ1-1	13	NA	CASSLAGGSEAFF	TGTGCCAGCAGCTTAGCGGGAGGCTCTGAAGCTTTCTTT
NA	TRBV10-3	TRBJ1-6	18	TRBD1	CAISESGGASNLNSPLHF	TGTGCCATCAGTGAGTCAGGGGGCGCGAGTAACCTTAATTCACCCCTCCACTTT
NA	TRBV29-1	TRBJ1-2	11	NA	CSVGPGNGYTF	TGCAGCGTAGGGCCAGGGAATGGCTACACCTTC
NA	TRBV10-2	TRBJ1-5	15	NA	CASSEAGTANQPQHF	TGCGCCAGCAGTGAGGCCGGGACGGCAAATCAGCCCCAGCATTTT
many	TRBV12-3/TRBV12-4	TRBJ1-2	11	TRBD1	CASSRQGGYTF	TGTGCCAGCAGCCGACAGGGAGGCTACACCTTC
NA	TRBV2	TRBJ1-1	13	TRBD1	CASARQGRTEAFF	TGTGCCAGCGCTCGACAGGGAAGGACTGAAGCTTTCTTT
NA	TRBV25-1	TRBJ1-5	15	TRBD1	CASSLWAGGNQPQHF	TGTGCCAGCAGTTTGTGGGCAGGGGGTAATCAGCCCCAGCATTTT
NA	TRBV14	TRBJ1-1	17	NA	CASGQEGFRIMNTEAFF	TGTGCCAGCGGCCAAGAGGGATTCAGGATTATGAACACTGAAGCTTTCTTT
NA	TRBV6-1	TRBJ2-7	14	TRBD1	CASRTGRDRDEQYF	TGTGCCAGCAGAACCGGCCGGGACAGGGACGAGCAGTACTTC
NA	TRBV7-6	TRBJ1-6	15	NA	CASSLGRGNNSPLHF	TGTGCCAGCAGCTTGGGCAGGGGTAATAATTCACCCCTCCACTTT
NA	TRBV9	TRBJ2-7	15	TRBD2	CASSVGVAGAYEQYF	TGTGCCAGCAGCGTAGGGGTAGCGGGGGCTTACGAGCAGTACTTC
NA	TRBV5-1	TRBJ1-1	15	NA	CASSLGPFQNTEAFF	TGCGCCAGCAGCTTGGGGCCATTTCAGAACACTGAAGCTTTCTTT
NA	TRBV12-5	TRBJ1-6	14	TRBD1	CASSRGTDNSPLHF	TGTGCCAGCAGTCGCGGGACAGACAATTCACCCCTCCACTTT
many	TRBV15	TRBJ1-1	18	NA	CATSSTVGGRPMNTEAFF	TGTGCCACCAGCAGCACCGTGGGGGGTAGGCCCATGAACACTGAAGCTTTCTTT
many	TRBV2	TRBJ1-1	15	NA	CASSVQDGGGTEAFF	TGTGCCAGCAGCGTCCAAGACGGGGGTGGCACTGAAGCTTTCTTT
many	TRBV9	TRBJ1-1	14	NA	CASSVSWSNTEAFF	TGTGCCAGCAGCGTATCCTGGTCGAACACTGAAGCTTTCTTT
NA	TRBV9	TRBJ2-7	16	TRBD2	CASSRSGLAGDVEQYF	TGTGCCAGCAGCCGTTCGGGACTAGCGGGGGATGTTGAGCAGTACTTC
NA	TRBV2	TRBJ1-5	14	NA	CASSSNLFGQPQHF	TGTGCCAGCAGTTCCAATCTTTTCGGGCAGCCCCAGCATTTT
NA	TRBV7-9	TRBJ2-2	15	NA	CASSFLDRNTGELFF	TGTGCCAGCAGCTTCTTGGACAGGAACACCGGGGAGCTGTTTTTT
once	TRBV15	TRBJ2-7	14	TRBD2	CATSSVGTSYEQYF	TGTGCCACCAGCAGTGTTGGGACTAGCTACGAGCAGTACTTC
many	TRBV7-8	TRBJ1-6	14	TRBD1	CASSTGTGNSPLHF	TGTGCCAGCAGCACCGGGACAGGGAATTCACCCCTCCACTTT
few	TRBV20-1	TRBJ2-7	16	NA	CSARDEARRSTYEQYF	TGCAGTGCTAGAGATGAGGCAAGGAGAAGCACCTACGAGCAGTACTTC
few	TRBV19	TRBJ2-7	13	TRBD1	CASSTGQPYEQYF	TGTGCCAGTAGTACGGGACAGCCCTACGAGCAGTACTTC
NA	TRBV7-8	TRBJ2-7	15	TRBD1	CASSKGTAKTYEQYF	TGTGCCAGCAGCAAAGGGACAGCGAAAACCTACGAGCAGTACTTC
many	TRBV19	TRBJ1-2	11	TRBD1	CASSTGEGYTF	TGTGCCTCCTCGACAGGGGAAGGCTACACCTTC
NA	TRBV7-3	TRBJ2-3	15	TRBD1	CASSSQGARTDTQYF	TGTGCCAGCAGCTCGCAGGGGGCGCGGACAGATACGCAGTATTTT
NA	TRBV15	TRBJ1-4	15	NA	CATSRVRGEWEKLFF	TGTGCCACCAGCAGAGTTCGTGGGGAATGGGAAAAACTGTTTTTT
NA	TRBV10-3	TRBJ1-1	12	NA	CASSSRPTEAFF	TGTGCCAGCAGTTCCAGGCCCACTGAAGCTTTCTTT
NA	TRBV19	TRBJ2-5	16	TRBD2	CASTRGTSGRGETQYF	TGTGCCAGTACGAGAGGGACTAGCGGGAGGGGAGAGACCCAGTACTTC
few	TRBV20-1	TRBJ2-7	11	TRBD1	CSGLQGYEQYF	TGCAGTGGACTACAGGGGTACGAGCAGTACTTC
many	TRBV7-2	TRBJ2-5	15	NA	CASSLNGANQETQYF	TGTGCCAGCAGCCTAAACGGGGCGAACCAAGAGACCCAGTACTTC
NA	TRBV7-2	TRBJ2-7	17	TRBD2	CASGNGDPGGPSYEQYF	TGTGCCAGCGGAAACGGGGACCCGGGAGGGCCTTCCTACGAGCAGTACTTC
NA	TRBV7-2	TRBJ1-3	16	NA	CASSSRIWGSGNTIYF	TGTGCCAGCAGCTCACGAATTTGGGGTTCTGGAAACACCATATATTTT
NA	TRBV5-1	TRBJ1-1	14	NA	CASTLRTANTEAFF	TGCGCCAGCACCCTCCGGACAGCTAACACTGAAGCTTTCTTT
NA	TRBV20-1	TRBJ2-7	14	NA	CSARRSGGRGEQYF	TGCAGTGCTAGAAGGTCGGGGGGCCGAGGGGAGCAGTACTTC
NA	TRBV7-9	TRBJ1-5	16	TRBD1	CASSLGTGGNNQPQHF	TGTGCCAGCAGCTTAGGCACAGGGGGCAACAATCAGCCCCAGCATTTT
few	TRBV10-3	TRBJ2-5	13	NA	CASSYLAAETQYF	TGTGCCAGCAGTTACCTGGCGGCAGAGACCCAGTACTTC
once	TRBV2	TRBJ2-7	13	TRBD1	CASRGTGRYEQYF	TGTGCCAGCAGGGGGACAGGGCGCTACGAGCAGTACTTC
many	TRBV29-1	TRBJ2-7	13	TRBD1	CSAGRDRGYEQYF	TGCAGCGCAGGACGGGACAGGGGATACGAGCAGTACTTC
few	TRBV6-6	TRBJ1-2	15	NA	CASSANFGGHYGYTF	TGTGCCAGCAGCGCCAATTTCGGGGGTCACTATGGCTACACCTTC
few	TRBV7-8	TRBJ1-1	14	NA	CASSVGKMNTEAFF	TGTGCCAGCAGCGTAGGAAAAATGAACACTGAAGCTTTCTTT
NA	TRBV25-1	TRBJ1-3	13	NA	CASTFPRGNTIYF	TGTGCCAGCACATTCCCCCGCGGAAACACCATATATTTT
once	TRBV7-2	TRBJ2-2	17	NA	CASSTAGEVGVTGELFF	TGTGCCAGCAGCACCGCAGGGGAGGTTGGAGTCACCGGGGAGCTGTTTTTT
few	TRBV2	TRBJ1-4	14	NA	CASSNRVANEKLFF	TGTGCCAGCAGTAACAGGGTGGCTAATGAAAAACTGTTTTTT
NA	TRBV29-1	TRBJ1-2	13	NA	CSVEDRGTDGYTF	TGCAGCGTTGAAGATCGAGGGACCGACGGCTACACCTTC
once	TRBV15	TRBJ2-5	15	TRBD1	CATSTDPDRAETQYF	TGTGCCACCAGTACGGACCCCGACAGGGCAGAGACCCAGTACTTC
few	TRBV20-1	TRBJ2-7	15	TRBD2	CSARDFRGGISEQYF	TGCAGTGCTAGAGATTTTCGCGGGGGAATCTCCGAGCAGTACTTC
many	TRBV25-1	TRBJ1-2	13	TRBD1	CASGGQGAYGYTF	TGTGCCAGCGGGGGACAGGGGGCCTATGGCTACACCTTC